These 15 T cell receptor beta chains share one sample of origin, sequenced in a study of blood T cell repertoires in COVID-19 (dated by TCRdb to 2020 to 2021). Library method: the immunoSEQ multiplex PCR assay. Not all clones reach the TCRdb copy of this immuneACCESS table, which keeps in-frame sequences only. Checked studies attribute under half of the gap to unresolved V genes and leave the rest unexplained. The sample table shows about 82,000 clones, and around 82% are seen once. Of the sample, about a sixth is held by the ten largest clones. What was sequenced was peripheral blood. The receptors originated from a woman aged 55-75 years with acute or convalescent COVID-19.

V is TRBV5-4 and J is TRBJ1-1, with 8 bases fitting TRBD1. Germline V gene lookup returns CDR1 SGHNT and CDR2 YYREEE (reference sequence). After removal of 4 bases from V and 1 base from J, the junction contained 3 bases not matched to a gene. The CDR3 is 14 residues long. DNA for the CDR3: TGTGCCAGCAGCAACGGACAGGGGAACACTGAAGCTTTCTTT. Translation: CASSNGQGNTEAFF.

The genes are TRBV12-3 or TRBV12-4 and TRBJ2-7; a possible D gene is TRBD2 (6 bases). The CDR3 is made up of 13 amino acids. The V and J ends lost 7 bases and 5 bases respectively, with 15 bases between them. The CDR3 protein is CASISGSRDEQYF. The CDR3 DNA reads as TGTGCCAGCATCAGCGGGTCGAGGGACGAGCAGTACTTC.

The CDR3 region has the DNA TGTGCCAGCAGCTTAGGGGACATCTTTGCTGAGACCCAGTACTTC. Encoded protein: CASSLGDIFAETQYF. The chain carries TRBV7-9 and TRBJ2-5; maybe TRBD1 (6 bases). Germline assignment: CDR1 SEHNR and CDR2 FQNEAQ (reference sequence). Trimming took off 1 base at V and 5 bases at J, with 14 bases between the two ends. This CDR3 has 15 residues.

The count of this clone is one. This chain links TRBV10-3 with TRBJ2-7; 10 bases are shared with TRBD1. CDR3 length equals 16 residues. V shed 0 bases and J 6 bases; nucleotides not matched to a gene: 8. Germline-derived CDR1 and CDR2 are ENHRY and SYGVKD. The CDR3 here is CAISESGAGTGAEQYF. The CDR3 DNA follows: TGTGCCATCAGTGAGTCGGGGGCCGGGACAGGGGCCGAGCAGTACTTC.

The chain uses TRBV7-9 and TRBJ2-2; 7 bases align to TRBD1. The ends lost 0 bases at V and 3 bases at J; junction bases unmatched: 4. Germline CDR1 reads SEHNR; CDR2 reads FQNEAQ (reference sequence). The CDR3 is 16 amino acids. CDR3 nucleotides: TGTGCCAGCAGCTTAGCGAGGGGGCCGGACACCGGGGAGCTGTTTTTT. This translates into CASSLARGPDTGELFF.

The V call is TRBV6-5, the J call TRBJ1-5; D is possibly TRBD1 (6 bases). V lost 0 bases and J lost 0, with 6 bases in between. The germline gives CDR1 MNHEY, CDR2 SVGAGI. The CDR3 runs to 15 residues. The DNA of the CDR3 is TGTGCCAGCAGTTACTCCAGGGGTAGCAATCAGCCCCAGCATTTT. It is translated as CASSYSRGSNQPQHF.

This chain joins TRBV6-2 or TRBV6-3 and TRBJ1-2; D is ambiguous. V dropped 4 bases and J dropped 8 bases, with 11 bases sitting between them. Germline loops: CDR1 MNHEY, CDR2 SVGEGT. This CDR3 contains 12 residues. CDR3 loop: CASSFIGYGYTF. DNA for the CDR3: TGTGCCAGCAGTTTTATCGGGTACGGCTACACCTTC.

This clone has just a few counts. The rearrangement joins TRBV7-9 to TRBJ2-1; TRBD2 matches at 11 bases. V was clipped by 5 bases and J by 2 bases; unmatched bases: 5. The CDR3 extends over 16 amino acids. Germline V gene data show CDR1 as SEHNR and CDR2 as FQNEAQ (reference sequence). CDR3: CASSPQGLAAYNEQFF. In DNA, the CDR3 is TGTGCCAGCAGCCCGCAGGGACTAGCGGCCTACAATGAGCAGTTCTTC.

The rearrangement uses TRBV23-1 and TRBJ2-1; D might be TRBD2 (5 bases). TRBV23-1 is sorted into the ORF group, with uncertain function. The CDR3 contains 15 residues. CDR3 protein: CAIGWRVQSYNEQFF. CDR3 nucleotide sequence: TGCGCAATAGGGTGGCGGGTCCAGTCCTACAATGAGCAGTTCTTC.

The chain combines TRBV7-9 with TRBJ1-3; D is unclear. V lost 5 bases to trimming and J lost 1 base, with 15 bases between them. The CDR3 loop spans 16 amino acids. Germline V gives CDR1 SEHNR, CDR2 FQNEAQ (reference sequence). CDR3 in DNA: TGTGCCAGCAGCCCAGACCACTATCGGTCTGGAAACACCATATATTTT. It yields the protein CASSPDHYRSGNTIYF.

The chain is built from TRBV7-3 and TRBJ1-3, with TRBD1 matching over 7 bases. V shed 4 bases, J shed 0 bases, and the junction held 6 bases outside the gene matches. The CDR3 has 16 amino acids. Germline CDR1 SGHTA, CDR2 FQGTGA. CDR3 region: CASSSKTGSSGNTIYF. The CDR3 nucleotides read TGTGCCAGCAGCTCCAAGACAGGGAGCTCTGGAAACACCATATATTTT.

The genes are TRBV9 and TRBJ2-1, with 7 bases aligning to TRBD2. The V segment lost 0 bases and the J segment 7 bases; nucleotides outside the gene matches: 13. This CDR3 contains 17 residues. Germline CDR1 is SGDLS and CDR2 is YYNGEE. CDR3 nucleotides: TGTGCCAGCAGCGTAGATCCCGGGGGGTCCCCTCGGAATGAGCAGTTCTTC. Encoded protein: CASSVDPGGSPRNEQFF.

This clone was seen a few times. The chain uses TRBV5-1 and TRBJ2-2, with TRBD1 as a possible D gene (6 bases). Germline V gene data show CDR1 as SGHRS and CDR2 as YFSETQ. This CDR3 is 15 amino acids long. Trimming removed 2 bases at V and 4 bases at J, with 12 bases between. This CDR3 reads CASSLVNRATGELFF. CDR3 coding DNA: TGCGCCAGCAGCTTAGTGAACAGGGCCACCGGGGAGCTGTTTTTT. The whole variable domain, remainder taken from reference TRBV5-1 and TRBJ2-2, is KAGVTQTPRYLIKTRGQQVTLSCSPISGHRSVSWYQQTPGQGLQFLFEYFSETQRNKGNFPGRFSGRQFSNSRSEMNVSTLELGDSALYLCASSLVNRATGELFFGEGSRLTVL.

V is TRBV7-8 and J is TRBJ1-3, with 8 bases that match TRBD1. CDR3 length: 16 residues. The trim removed 3 bases at V and 0 bases at J, leaving 4 bases unmatched. CDR1 is SGHVS and CDR2 is FQNEAQ in the germline V gene. CDR3 DNA: TGTGCCAGCAGCTTGACAGGGGTATACTCTGGAAACACCATATATTTT. The encoded protein is CASSLTGVYSGNTIYF.

The J gene is TRBJ1-5, the V gene TRBV5-1; D is ambiguous. CDR1 is SGHRS, CDR2 YFSETQ, per germline. Trimming left V 4 bases short and J 0 bases short, with 11 bases between. This CDR3 is built from 15 residues. DNA for the CDR3: TGCGCCAGCAGCCTGGACGGGTATAGCAATCAGCCCCAGCATTTT. This codes for CASSLDGYSNQPQHF. The entire variable domain, with the rest obtained from reference TRBV5-1 and TRBJ1-5, is as follows: KAGVTQTPRYLIKTRGQQVTLSCSPISGHRSVSWYQQTPGQGLQFLFEYFSETQRNKGNFPGRFSGRQFSNSRSEMNVSTLELGDSALYLCASSLDGYSNQPQHFGDGTRLSIL.